This passage covers 18 T cell receptor beta chains from one sample sequenced in a study of cytomegalovirus exposure and HLA in healthy donors. PCR used 60 Vbeta primers and 13 Jbeta primers. Profiling relied on immunoSEQ multiplex PCR, and the TCRdb table lists in-frame clones only, not all of them. The profile covers tens of thousands of clones, with about 79% appearing a single time and roughly 1.7% taken by the ten largest. Sequencing was done on a sample of PBMCs. The receptors originated from a man aged 35 to 55 in good health and CMV-seronegative.

The chain joins TRBV28 to TRBJ2-7; D might be TRBD1 (5 bases). Germline CDR1 reads MDHEN; CDR2 reads SYDVKM. V was pared by 3 bases and J by 6 bases, with 6 bases between. CDR3 length: 11 residues. Written as DNA, the CDR3 is TGTGCCAGCAGTTTCAGGGTCGAGCAGTACTTC. It specifies CASSFRVEQYF.

This clone has only a few counts. The chain joins TRBV5-1 to TRBJ2-7; 12 bases agree with TRBD2. From germline, CDR1 is SGHRS and CDR2 YFSETQ. This CDR3 comprises 18 residues. After removal of 0 bases from V and 0 bases from J, the junction contained 7 bases not matched to a gene. The CDR3 protein is CASSLEASGRVSSYEQYF. The CDR3 DNA sequence: TGCGCCAGCAGCTTGGAAGCTAGCGGGAGGGTCAGCTCCTACGAGCAGTACTTC.

The sample holds one count of this clone. The chain recombines TRBV5-1 with TRBJ1-5, with a tentative D call TRBD1 (6 bases). The CDR3 consists of 15 residues. Germline V gene sequence: CDR1 SGHRS, CDR2 YFSETQ. V was clipped by 1 base and J by 3 bases, with 11 bases between them. The CDR3 loop is CASSLMGGLNQPQHF. The CDR3 DNA reads TGCGCCAGCAGCTTGATGGGGGGGCTCAATCAGCCCCAGCATTTT.

V and J are TRBV12-5 and TRBJ2-1; TRBD2 matches 10 bases. The CDR3 sequence is 15 residues long. Per the germline V gene, CDR1 is LGHNT and CDR2 is FRNRAP. With V trimmed by 4 bases and J by 5 bases, 5 bases remained unmatched. The CDR3 here is CASGSGLAAHNEQFF. Here the CDR3 DNA reads TGTGCTAGTGGTTCCGGACTAGCGGCACACAATGAGCAGTTCTTC.

The table lists this clone with a few counts. The chain has TRBV11-3 and TRBJ1-1; D unclear. V lost 5 bases and J 5 bases, leaving 12 bases between the germline ends. CDR1 SGHNT and CDR2 YENEEA come from the germline V gene. This CDR3 has 13 residues. The CDR3 here is CASSRIAGTEAFF. CDR3 nucleotides: TGTGCCAGCAGCCGCATTGCGGGGACTGAAGCTTTCTTT.

This sequence joins TRBV28 and TRBJ1-5; 7 bases agree with TRBD1. Trimming removed 10 bases from V and 2 bases from J; junction bases left unmatched: 8. This CDR3 comprises 14 residues. Germline assignment: CDR1 MDHEN and CDR2 SYDVKM. The CDR3 coding sequence is TGTGCCACATCAGAGGGACAGCGCAATCAGCCCCAGCATTTT. It encodes CATSEGQRNQPQHF.

CDR3 amino acids: CATSRDGRQGGEQYF. Written as DNA, the CDR3 is TGTGCCACCAGCAGAGATGGGAGACAGGGAGGCGAGCAGTACTTC. The chain employs TRBV15 and TRBJ2-7; weak D call: TRBD1 (7 bases). The CDR3 covers 15 residues. V gave up 0 bases and J gave up 6 bases, with 15 bases separating them. CDR1 and CDR2 from the germline V gene are LNHNV and YYDKDF (reference sequence).

The count of this clone is one. The chain carries TRBV19 and TRBJ2-2; D might be TRBD1 (5 bases). Trimming removed 7 bases from V and 2 bases from J, with 14 bases in between. The CDR3 length is 15 residues. Looked up from germline, CDR1 is LNHDA and CDR2 is SQIVND (reference sequence). The CDR3 sequence is CASTSMDTNTGELFF. The CDR3, as DNA: TGTGCCAGTACATCTATGGACACCAACACCGGGGAGCTGTTTTTT.

This clone was seen only once. The rearrangement uses TRBV5-5 and TRBJ2-2, with D maybe TRBD2 (5 bases). Germline V gives CDR1 SGHKS, CDR2 YYEKEE (reference sequence). There are 16 residues in the CDR3. Trimming pared 0 bases from V and 0 bases from J, leaving 9 bases between. Here the CDR3 DNA reads TGTGCCAGCAGCTTGGAGACGGGGACGAACACCGGGGAGCTGTTTTTT. This codes for CASSLETGTNTGELFF.

Turning to this clone: At one of its ends the junction is not consistent with the germline gene, which may arise from a read error. This chain joins TRBV2 and TRBJ2-6; a possible D gene is TRBD2 (6 bases). The CDR3 is 15 amino acids. Looked up from germline, CDR1 is SNHLY and CDR2 is FYNNEI. CDR3 sequence: CASTLGDSGANGLTF. DNA for the CDR3: TGTGCCAGCACCCTCGGGGACTCTGGGGCCAACGGCCTGACTTTC.

The V gene is TRBV19, the J gene TRBJ2-1, with 14 bases that match TRBD2. J gave up 1 base and V 1 base, and 3 bases lay outside the gene matches. The CDR3 extends over 18 amino acids. Germline-derived CDR1 and CDR2 are LNHDA and SQIVND (reference sequence). The CDR3 nucleotides read TGTGCCAGTAGTATAGGGGGGACTAGCGGGAGTTCCTACAATGAGCAGTTCTTC. Amino acid sequence: CASSIGGTSGSSYNEQFF.

This chain uses TRBV19 with TRBJ2-1; TRBD2 agrees at 10 bases. Trimming took 5 bases from V and 6 from J; bases not matched to a gene: 10. The CDR3 runs 16 residues. CDR1 and CDR2 from the germline V gene are LNHDA and SQIVND (reference sequence). CDR3 nucleotide sequence: TGTGCCAGTAGTCTTCCGACCGGGACTAGCGCCAATGAGCAGTTCTTC. This translates into CASSLPTGTSANEQFF.

The chain uses TRBV11-2 and TRBJ2-2; 14 bases match TRBD2. The CDR3 has 17 residues. Germline CDR1 SGHAT, CDR2 FQNNGV. V dropped 3 bases and J dropped 9; count of bases not matched to a gene: 9. CDR3 residues: CASSLGLAGAQSWELFF. The CDR3 DNA is TGTGCCAGCAGCTTGGGACTAGCGGGAGCCCAGTCCTGGGAGCTGTTTTTT.

As concerns this clone: An end of the junction does not agree with germline; a read error may underlie this. The chain couples TRBV7-3 to TRBJ2-7; 8 positions match TRBD1. The CDR3 is 16 amino acids. Germline CDR1 reads SGHTA; CDR2 reads FQGTGA. The CDR3 coding sequence is TGTGCCAGCAGCGTAACTCAGACAGGGGTGACCTACGAGCAGTACTTC. It codes for CASSVTQTGVTYEQYF.

The CDR3: CASSSDHGGISTDTQYF. DNA of the CDR3: TGTGCCAGCAGCTCCGACCATGGGGGGATTTCCACAGATACGCAGTATTTT. The chain carries TRBV7-9 and TRBJ2-3, with D tentatively TRBD2 (6 bases). V was shortened by 4 bases and J by 2 bases, with 19 bases between the two germline ends. This CDR3 comprises 17 residues. Germline V lookup: CDR1 SEHNR, CDR2 FQNEAQ (reference sequence).

This clone occurred a few times. The chain employs TRBV6-6 and TRBJ1-2; a weak D match, TRBD1 (5 bases). V lost 0 bases and J lost 4, with 6 bases in between. The germline V gene encodes CDR1 MNHNY and CDR2 SVGAGI (reference sequence). This CDR3 spans 13 amino acids. The CDR3 spells CASSYSTAYGYTF. The CDR3 nucleotides read TGTGCCAGCAGTTACTCGACAGCCTATGGCTACACCTTC.

The CDR3 bases are TGCGCCAGCAGCTTCGGGGAGGGGGATACGCAGTATTTT. Translated, it gives CASSFGEGDTQYF. The chain links TRBV5-1 to TRBJ2-3; 7 positions match TRBD2. Germline V gene lookup returns CDR1 SGHRS and CDR2 YFSETQ. V shed 2 bases, J shed 6 bases, and the junction held 3 bases outside the gene matches. The CDR3 is 13 residues long. Using reference TRBV5-1 and TRBJ2-3 for the parts outside the CDR3, the full variable domain is KAGVTQTPRYLIKTRGQQVTLSCSPISGHRSVSWYQQTPGQGLQFLFEYFSETQRNKGNFPGRFSGRQFSNSRSEMNVSTLELGDSALYLCASSFGEGDTQYFGPGTRLTVL.

V gene TRBV6-8 combines with J gene TRBJ2-7; 7 bases are a match to TRBD2. The V gene end was trimmed by 0 bases and the J gene end by 2 bases; junction bases not matched to a gene: 16. The CDR3 runs 19 residues. Germline V gene sequence: CDR1 MNHGY, CDR2 SAAAGT. CDR3 sequence reads: CASSYSRKGRERIPYEQYF. The CDR3 region has the DNA TGTGCCAGCAGTTACTCGAGGAAAGGGAGGGAGAGAATTCCCTACGAGCAGTACTTC.